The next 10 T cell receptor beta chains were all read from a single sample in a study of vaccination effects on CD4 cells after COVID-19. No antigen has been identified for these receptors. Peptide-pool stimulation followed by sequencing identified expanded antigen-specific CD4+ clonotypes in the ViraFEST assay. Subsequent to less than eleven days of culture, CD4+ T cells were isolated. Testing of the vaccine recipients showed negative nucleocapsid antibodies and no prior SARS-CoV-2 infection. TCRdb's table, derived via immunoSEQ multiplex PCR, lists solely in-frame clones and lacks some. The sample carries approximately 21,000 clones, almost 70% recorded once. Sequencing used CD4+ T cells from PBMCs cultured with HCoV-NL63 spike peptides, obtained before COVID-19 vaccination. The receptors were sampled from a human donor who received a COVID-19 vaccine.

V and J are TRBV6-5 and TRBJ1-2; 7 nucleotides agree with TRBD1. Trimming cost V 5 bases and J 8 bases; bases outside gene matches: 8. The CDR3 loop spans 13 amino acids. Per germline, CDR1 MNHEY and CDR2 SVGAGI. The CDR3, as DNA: TGTGCCAGCAGTCGTACAGGGGTAGGCGGCTACACCTTC. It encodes CASSRTGVGGYTF.

The CDR3 spells CAWSQRNSDTQYF. Here the CDR3 DNA reads TGTGCCTGGAGTCAGCGGAACTCAGATACGCAGTATTTT. The rearrangement joins TRBV30 to TRBJ2-3; perhaps TRBD2 as D (5 bases). Trimming cost V 2 bases and J 4 bases, with 10 bases left between them. Germline assignment: CDR1 GTSNPN and CDR2 SVGIG (reference sequence). The CDR3 covers 13 residues.

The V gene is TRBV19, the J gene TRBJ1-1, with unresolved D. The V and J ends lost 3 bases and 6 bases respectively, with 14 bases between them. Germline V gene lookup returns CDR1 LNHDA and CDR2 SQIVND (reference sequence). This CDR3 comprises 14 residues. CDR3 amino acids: CASSMFWGEAEAFF. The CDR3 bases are TGTGCCAGTAGTATGTTTTGGGGAGAGGCTGAAGCTTTCTTT.

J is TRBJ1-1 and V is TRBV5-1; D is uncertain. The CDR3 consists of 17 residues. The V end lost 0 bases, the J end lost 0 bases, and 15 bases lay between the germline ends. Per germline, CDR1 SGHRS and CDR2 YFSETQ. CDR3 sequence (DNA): TGCGCCAGCAGCTTGGTTCTAGGAAGGGTTATGAACACTGAAGCTTTCTTT. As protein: CASSLVLGRVMNTEAFF.

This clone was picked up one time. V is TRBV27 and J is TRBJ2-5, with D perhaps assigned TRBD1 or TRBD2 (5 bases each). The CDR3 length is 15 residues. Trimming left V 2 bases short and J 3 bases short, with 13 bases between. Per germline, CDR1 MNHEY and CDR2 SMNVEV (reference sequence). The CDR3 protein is CASSLIGQGEETQYF. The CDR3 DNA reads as TGTGCCAGCAGTTTAATCGGCCAGGGAGAAGAGACCCAGTACTTC.

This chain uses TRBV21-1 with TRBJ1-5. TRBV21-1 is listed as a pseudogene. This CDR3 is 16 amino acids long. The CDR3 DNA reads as TGTGCCAGCAGCAAGGATAGGGCTTATAGCAATCAGCCCCAGCATTTT. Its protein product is CASSKDRAYSNQPQHF.

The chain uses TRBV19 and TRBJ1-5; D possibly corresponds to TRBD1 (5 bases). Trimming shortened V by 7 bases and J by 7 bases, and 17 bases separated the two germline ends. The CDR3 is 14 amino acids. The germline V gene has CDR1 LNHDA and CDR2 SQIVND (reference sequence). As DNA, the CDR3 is TGTGCCAGTAAAGCGGCAGGGATCGGGCAGCCCCAGCATTTT. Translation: CASKAAGIGQPQHF.

CDR3 protein: CASSDSIGGRAGYTF. CDR3 in DNA: TGTGCCAGCAGTGACTCGATTGGGGGCCGGGCGGGCTACACCTTC. The J gene is TRBJ1-2, the V gene TRBV6-4; possibly TRBD1 for D (6 bases). This CDR3 region has 15 residues. V gave up 0 bases and J gave up 8 bases, with 16 bases separating them. Germline V lookup: CDR1 MRHNA, CDR2 SNTAGT.

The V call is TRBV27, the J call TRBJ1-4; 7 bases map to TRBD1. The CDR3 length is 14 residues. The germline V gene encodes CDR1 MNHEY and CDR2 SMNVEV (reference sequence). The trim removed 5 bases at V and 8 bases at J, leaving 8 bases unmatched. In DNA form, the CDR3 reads TGTGCCAGCAGTCTACAGGGGATAGGGGAAAAACTGTTTTTT. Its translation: CASSLQGIGEKLFF.

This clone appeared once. This chain's CDR3 is CASSPRGGRDNTYGYTF. The CDR3 nucleotides read TGTGCCAGCTCACCACGAGGTGGCAGGGACAATACCTATGGCTACACCTTC. The chain is built from TRBV18 and TRBJ1-2; D is perhaps TRBD1 (6 bases). The ends were cut back, 1 base at V and 4 bases at J, with 19 bases in the middle. This CDR3 comprises 17 residues. CDR1 and CDR2 from the germline V gene are KGHSH and LQKENI.